Listed here is a single T cell receptor beta chain. Its cognate antigen is unknown. This sample is drawn from a study of graft-versus-host responses after intestinal transplantation. Across the whole study: Transplant recipients had multivisceral, liver-intestinal, or isolated intestinal grafts. Anti-thymocyte globulin induction, then tacrolimus and steroids for about three years, went to all recipients.

Germline V lookup: CDR1 MNHEY, CDR2 SMNVEV (reference sequence). This CDR3 has 14 amino acids. The V end was cut by 7 bases, the J end by 1 base, with 11 bases between. Notes on the study in general: High graft-versus-host to host-versus-graft T cell clonal ratios marked allografts of patients with graft-donor macrochimerism. Some GvH clones were seen earlier in gut or blood, suggesting intestinal origin.

The table came from immunoSEQ multiplex PCR; TCRdb's copy has only in-frame clones and leaves some out. The data contain 130,000 to 150,000 clones, about nine tenths of them seen just once; the ten biggest clones take up 0.15% to 0.2%. This sequence originates from a human donor who received an intestinal transplant. The chain carries TRBV27 and TRBJ2-1, with D hard to call. The sequenced sample was unstimulated CD4+ T cells sorted from spleen or lymph node cells, obtained before intestinal transplant. DNA for the CDR3: TGTGCCAGCACCCCCAGATCTTCCTACAATGAGCAGTTCTTC. Encoded protein: CASTPRSSYNEQFF.